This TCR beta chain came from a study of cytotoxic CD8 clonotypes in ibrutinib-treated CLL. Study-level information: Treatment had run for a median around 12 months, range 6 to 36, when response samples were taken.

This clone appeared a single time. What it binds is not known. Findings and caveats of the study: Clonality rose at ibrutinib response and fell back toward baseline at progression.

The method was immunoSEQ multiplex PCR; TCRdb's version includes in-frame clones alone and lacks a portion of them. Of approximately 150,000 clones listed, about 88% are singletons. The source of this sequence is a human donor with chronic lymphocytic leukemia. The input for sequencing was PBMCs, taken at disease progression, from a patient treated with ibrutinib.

CDR3 nucleotides: TGTGCCAGCAGCTTAGACGGACAGCTGCACAATGAGCAGTTCTTC. As protein: CASSLDGQLHNEQFF. The chain uses TRBV7-2 and TRBJ2-1, with a tentative D call TRBD1 (6 bases). V was trimmed by 1 base and J by 5 bases, leaving 12 bases between them. The CDR3 runs 15 residues. Per germline, CDR1 SGHTA and CDR2 FQGNSA.